This T cell receptor beta chain stems from a study of Ad26.COV2.S vaccination and SARS-CoV-2 variants. Assay used: immunoSEQ multiplex PCR; TCRdb lists only in-frame clones, some missing. The sample yields fewer than 800,000 clones, approximately 88% seen once. The V and J ends lost 3 bases and 5 bases respectively, with 8 bases between them. CDR3 length: 13 residues. Treatment reported: 15 to 20 received Ad26.COV2.S at low or high dose, single or two shots; a few received placebo; per-sample allocation not given. Sampling happened 63 days after the first vaccine or placebo injection. Ad26.COV2.S expressed prefusion-stabilized spike from the original Wuhan strain.

Sequencing used peripheral blood, obtained in a trial of Ad26.COV2.S vaccine versus placebo. The chain has TRBV12-3 or TRBV12-4 and TRBJ1-5; no definite D call. This receptor was taken from a person between 18 and 60 years old who received the Ad26.COV2.S COVID-19 vaccine or a placebo. CDR3 loop: CASSFGYDQPQHF. The CDR3 region has the DNA TGTGCCAGCAGTTTTGGGTACGATCAGCCCCAGCATTTT.